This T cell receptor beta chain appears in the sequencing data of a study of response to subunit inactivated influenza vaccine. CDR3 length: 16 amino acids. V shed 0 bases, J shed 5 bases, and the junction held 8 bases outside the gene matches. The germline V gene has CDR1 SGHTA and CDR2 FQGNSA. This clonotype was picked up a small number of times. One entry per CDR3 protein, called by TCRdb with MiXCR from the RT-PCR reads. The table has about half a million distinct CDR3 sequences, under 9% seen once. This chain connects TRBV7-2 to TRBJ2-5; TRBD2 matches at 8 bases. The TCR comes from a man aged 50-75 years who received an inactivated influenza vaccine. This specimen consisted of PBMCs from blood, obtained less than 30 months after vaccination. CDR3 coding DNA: TGTGCCAGCAGCTTAGCCTACGGGAGGGTTGGGGAGACCCAGTACTTC. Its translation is CASSLAYGRVGETQYF.